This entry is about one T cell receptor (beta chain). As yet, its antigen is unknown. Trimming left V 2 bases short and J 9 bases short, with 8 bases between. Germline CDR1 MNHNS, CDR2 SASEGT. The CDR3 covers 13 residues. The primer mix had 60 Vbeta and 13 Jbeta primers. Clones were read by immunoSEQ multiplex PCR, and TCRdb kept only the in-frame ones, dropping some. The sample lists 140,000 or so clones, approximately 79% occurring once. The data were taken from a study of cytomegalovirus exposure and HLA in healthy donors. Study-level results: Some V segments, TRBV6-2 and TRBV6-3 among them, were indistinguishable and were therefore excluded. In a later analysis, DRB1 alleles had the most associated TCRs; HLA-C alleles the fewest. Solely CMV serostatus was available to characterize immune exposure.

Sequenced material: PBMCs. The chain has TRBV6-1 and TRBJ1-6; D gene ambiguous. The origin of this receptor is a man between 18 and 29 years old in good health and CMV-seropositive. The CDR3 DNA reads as TGTGCCAGCAGTGAACGGCGGGGTTCACCCCTCCACTTT. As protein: CASSERRGSPLHF.